The clone carrying this T cell receptor (beta chain) was observed a handful of times. Its antigen is not identified. These data come from a study of molecular identifiers for immune sequencing clone quantification. The study, taken as a whole, reports: Spiked TCR RNA from one Jurkat cell reportedly showed up when mixed among 800,000 to 1,000,000 naive cells.

TCRdb reanalysed the PCR reads using MiXCR and keeps one entry per CDR3 protein. The table lists approximately 590,000 distinct CDR3 sequences, approximately 24% of them singletons, with about 0.84% in the top ten. The sorting of naive CD8 T cells used the CD8+CD4-CCR7+CD45RA+ phenotype. This receptor was taken from a human donor in good health. Some libraries in this study had Jurkat cell RNA spiked in. The specimen was naive CD8+ T cells from blood, with Jurkat cell RNA spiked in. Noted subset: FACS-sorted CD8+CD4-CCR7+CD45RA+ naive T cells.

DNA of the CDR3: TGTGCCAGCAGCTTACAGTTTTCGTCCTACGAGCAGTACTTC. Protein: CASSLQFSSYEQYF. The chain is built from TRBV28 and TRBJ2-7, with D uncertain. The CDR3 is 14 amino acids. The V and J ends lost 6 bases and 1 base respectively, with 13 bases between them. The germline V gene has CDR1 MDHEN and CDR2 SYDVKM.